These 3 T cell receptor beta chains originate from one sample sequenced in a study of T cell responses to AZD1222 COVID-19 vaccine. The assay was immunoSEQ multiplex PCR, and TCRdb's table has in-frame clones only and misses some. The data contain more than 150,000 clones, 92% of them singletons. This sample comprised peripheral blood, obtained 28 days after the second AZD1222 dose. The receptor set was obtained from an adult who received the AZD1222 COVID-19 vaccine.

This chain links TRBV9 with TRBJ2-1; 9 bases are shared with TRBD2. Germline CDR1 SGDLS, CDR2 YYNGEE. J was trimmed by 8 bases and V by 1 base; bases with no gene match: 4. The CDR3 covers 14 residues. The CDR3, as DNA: TGTGCCAGCAGCGTACGGCGGGAGGGGGATGAGCAGTTCTTC. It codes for CASSVRREGDEQFF.

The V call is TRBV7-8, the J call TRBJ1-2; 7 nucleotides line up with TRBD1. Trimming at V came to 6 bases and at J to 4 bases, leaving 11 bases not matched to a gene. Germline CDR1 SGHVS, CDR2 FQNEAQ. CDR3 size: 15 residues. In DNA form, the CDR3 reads TGTGCCAGCAGTCTTCTAGACAGGGTTCGCTATGGCTACACCTTC. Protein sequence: CASSLLDRVRYGYTF.

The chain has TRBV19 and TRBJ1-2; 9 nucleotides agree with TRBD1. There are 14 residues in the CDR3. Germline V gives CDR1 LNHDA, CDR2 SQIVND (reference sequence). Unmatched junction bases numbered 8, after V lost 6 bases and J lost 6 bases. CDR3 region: CASRPGQGRHGYTF. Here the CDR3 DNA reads TGTGCCAGTAGGCCGGGACAGGGCCGGCATGGCTACACCTTC.